Below are 8 T cell receptor beta chains sequenced from a single sample in a study of blood T cells in healthy people across ages. Together with a sample-barcoded 5' primer, a J-beta primer mix was included in a second PCR lasting about 6 to 11 cycles. TCRdb re-analysed the 5' RACE reads in MiXCR, keeping a single row per CDR3 protein. The sample holds 1.5 million to 2 million distinct CDR3 sequences, approximately 40% seen once. Material for sequencing was blood. Source of these receptors: a human donor in good health.

V gene TRBV4-3 combines with J gene TRBJ1-1; D gene unclear. The CDR3 contains 15 residues. Germline V gene lookup returns CDR1 LGHNA and CDR2 YSLEER. V dropped 0 bases and J dropped 7 bases, with 15 bases sitting between them. For the CDR3, the DNA is TGCGCCAGCAGCCAAGAGGGTAGGGTTGTAGATGAAGCTTTCTTT. Its translation: CASSQEGRVVDEAFF.

The chain is built from TRBV4-3 and TRBJ2-5, with D tentatively TRBD2 (6 bases). The V end lost 0 bases, the J end lost 2 bases, and 25 bases lay between the germline ends. CDR3 length: 20 residues. Germline values: CDR1 LGHNA, CDR2 YSLEER. The CDR3 loop is CASSQDLFFTGGRLQETQYF. The CDR3 coding sequence is TGCGCCAGCAGCCAAGATTTGTTCTTCACTGGGGGGAGACTTCAAGAGACCCAGTACTTC.

Only a few counts were recorded for this clonotype. The chain is built from TRBV28 and TRBJ1-6; TRBD1 aligns across 9 bases. Losses at the gene ends were 4 bases for V and 10 bases for J; bases not matched to a gene: 8. Germline lookup yields CDR1 MDHEN and CDR2 SYDVKM. This CDR3 is built from 15 residues. CDR3 in DNA: TGTGCCAGCAGTTCCCGGGACAGGGTCGAATCACCCCTCCACTTT. It codes for CASSSRDRVESPLHF. Using reference TRBV28 and TRBJ1-6 for the parts outside the CDR3, the full variable domain is DVKVTQSSRYLVKRTGEKVFLECVQDMDHENMFWYRQDPGLGLRLIYFSYDVKMKEKGDIPEGYSVSREKKERFSLILESASTNQTSMYLCASSSRDRVESPLHFGNGTRLTVT.

The J gene is TRBJ2-3, the V gene TRBV29-1, with D possibly called TRBD1 or TRBD2 (5 bases each). The CDR3 consists of 13 residues. V was trimmed by 5 bases and J by 5 bases, leaving 14 bases between them. Germline V gives CDR1 SQVTM, CDR2 ANQGSEA. The CDR3 spells CSVMGRAVDTQYF. The CDR3 nucleotides are TGCAGCGTTATGGGGCGGGCCGTAGATACGCAGTATTTT.

About this clonotype: The junction departs from germline at one end; a sequencing error may be responsible. The rearrangement uses TRBV28 and TRBJ2-6; D may be TRBD1 (5 bases). The CDR3 is 16 residues long. Germline CDR1 MDHEN, CDR2 SYDVKM. As DNA, the CDR3 is TGTACCAGCAGTTTTGCAGGGTACCGCGGGGCCAACGTCCTGACTTTC. It codes for CTSSFAGYRGANVLTF.

On this clonotype: A single base separates this from a much larger clone, so it may be a read error. The chain links TRBV6-4 to TRBJ2-3; 8 bases line up with TRBD2. After removal of 4 bases from V and 2 bases from J, the junction contained 5 bases not matched to a gene. CDR1 MRHNA and CDR2 SNTAGT come from the germline V gene. This CDR3 contains 15 residues. As DNA, the CDR3 is TGTGCCAGCAGTGGCTCGACTAGCGCCACAGATACGCAGTATTTT. Its translation: CASSGSTSATDTQYF.

V usage is TRBV4-1 and J usage is TRBJ2-5; 7 bases agree with TRBD2. The J call may be in error: the DNA end matches TRBJ2-7 better. This CDR3 has 15 amino acids. Germline CDR1 MGHRA, CDR2 YSYEKL. The CDR3 sequence: CASSQEPGLVSEQYF. In nucleotides, the CDR3 is TGCGCCAGCAGCCAGGAACCAGGACTAGTGAGCGAGCAGTACTTC.

The chain joins TRBV2 to TRBJ2-1, with 15 bases matching TRBD2. After removal of 6 bases from V and 6 bases from J, the junction contained 6 bases not matched to a gene. This CDR3 is built from 16 residues. Germline CDR1 SNHLY, CDR2 FYNNEI. CDR3 residues: CASRRRTSGGANEQFF. DNA for the CDR3: TGTGCCAGCAGGCGACGGACTAGCGGGGGGGCCAATGAGCAGTTCTTC.